This TCR beta chain was profiled in a study of PD-1 blockade in classical Hodgkin lymphoma. Study-wide results and caveats: While CD8+ TCR diversity did not rise significantly by C4D1, CD4+ TCR diversity did. Relapsed/refractory patients reportedly had the lowest baseline TCR diversity, below newly diagnosed patients, who were below healthy donors. Patients who initiated nivolumab within 1 year of ASCT were excluded. Similar baseline diversity was found in complete responders and newly diagnosed patients.

Notes on this clone: Antigen unknown.

Measured with immunoSEQ multiplex PCR; TCRdb has only the in-frame clones, and not every one. Of 90,000 to 130,000 clones detected, roughly nine tenths appear once; the ten largest clones hold approximately 20%. Germline values: CDR1 KGHSH, CDR2 LQKENI. CDR3 size: 12 residues. Trimming left V 6 bases short and J 8 bases short, with 13 bases between. There was relapse after autologous stem cell transplantation in every patient, and there was variation in brentuximab vedotin exposure. The chain is built from TRBV18 and TRBJ1-2, with unresolved D. The specimen comprised peripheral blood mononuclear cells (PBMCs), sampled before the second cycle of nivolumab. This TCR derives from a human donor with classical Hodgkin lymphoma. The CDR3 DNA reads TGTGCCAGCTCCCCGGACGTCCGCGGCTACACCTTC. It codes for CASSPDVRGYTF.